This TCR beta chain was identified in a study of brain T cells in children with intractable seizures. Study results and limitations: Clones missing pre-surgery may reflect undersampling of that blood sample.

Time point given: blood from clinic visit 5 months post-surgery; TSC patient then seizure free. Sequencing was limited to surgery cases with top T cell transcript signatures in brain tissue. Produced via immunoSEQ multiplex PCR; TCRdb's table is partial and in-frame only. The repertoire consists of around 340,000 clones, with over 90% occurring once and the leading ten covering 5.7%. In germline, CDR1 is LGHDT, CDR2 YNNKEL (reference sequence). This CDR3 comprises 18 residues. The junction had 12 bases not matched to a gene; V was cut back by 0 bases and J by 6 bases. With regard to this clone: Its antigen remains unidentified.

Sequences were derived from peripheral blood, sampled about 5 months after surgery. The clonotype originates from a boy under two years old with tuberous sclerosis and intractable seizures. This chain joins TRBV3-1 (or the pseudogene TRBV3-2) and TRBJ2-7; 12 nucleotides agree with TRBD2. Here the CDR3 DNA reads TGTGCCAGCAGCCAAGATGATTTTCTAGCGGGAGGGCCGCTCGAGCAGTACTTC. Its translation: CASSQDDFLAGGPLEQYF.